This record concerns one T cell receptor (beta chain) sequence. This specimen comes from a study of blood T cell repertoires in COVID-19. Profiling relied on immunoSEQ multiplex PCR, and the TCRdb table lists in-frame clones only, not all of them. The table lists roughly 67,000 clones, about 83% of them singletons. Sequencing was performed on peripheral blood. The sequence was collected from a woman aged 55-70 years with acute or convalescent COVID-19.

Here the CDR3 reads CSASFGQRASTDTQYF. The CDR3 coding sequence is TGCAGTGCTAGTTTTGGCCAGCGGGCTAGCACAGATACGCAGTATTTT. V is TRBV20-1 and J is TRBJ2-3, with D possibly TRBD2 on 6 matching bases. Trimming took off 3 bases at V and 0 bases at J, with 16 bases between the two ends. In germline, CDR1 is DFQATT, CDR2 SNEGSKA (reference sequence). The CDR3 is made up of 16 amino acids.